This T cell receptor beta chain was captured by sequencing in a study of cytomegalovirus exposure and HLA in healthy donors (dated by TCRdb to about 2017). With respect to the entire study: An earlier analysis of approximately 550 of the donors reported approximately 270 Gb of sequence data and about 100 million unique TCR beta sequences from around 200 million T cells. To decide whether each TCR beta V gene segment behaved as functional or pseudogenic, an earlier analysis of approximately 600 of the donors relied on high-throughput TCR beta sequencing. Typing coverage varied by locus: roughly 629-630 donors for A, B, C, DRB1 and DQB1; roughly 500 for DQA1; more than 600 for DPA1; some 470 for DPB1. Among the roughly 400 genotyped donors, roughly 80% belonged to the genetic ancestry cluster associated with self-reported Caucasian donors. Besides the first cohort of about 730 subjects, a separate validation cohort made up of 120 different subjects was used. In the later analysis, no new phenotypic data were used to find candidate immune exposures; instead, reliance was placed on TCR beta sequences and their occurrence across donors. Around 320 gigabases of sequencing data and 78 million or so unique TCR sequences were included in an early release covering roughly 600 HLA-typed donors. The study combined high-throughput TCR immunosequencing, statistical association of individual TCRs with disease status, and machine learning to predict cytomegalovirus infection status. Every repertoire in the discovery cohort had been generated on one and the same sequencing platform. Among roughly 400 genotyped donors of the cohort, an average of around 240,000 unique TCR beta nucleotide sequences were sequenced per donor, roughly 20% of them non-productive. A later analysis re-examined previously published TCR beta repertoires from roughly 720 donors and added high-resolution HLA genotyping to investigate patterns of TCR occurrence. HLA typing covered class I and class II loci at four-digit resolution. The study aimed to test whether cataloging public T cell receptors could reveal signatures of past pathogen exposure. Donor age, sex, ethnicity and CMV serostatus were collected together with the repertoire data. Roughly 5 DR-DQ haplotypes were handled as single units for association and clustering, since linkage in the cohort was strong. A later genetic analysis took genome-wide SNP genotypes for about 55% of the 666 donors and used that subset as a discovery cohort. The study profiled the T cell repertoires of about 640 subjects by immunosequencing and related them to cytomegalovirus serostatus. Findings and caveats that apply to the study as a whole: It was suggested by the authors that the approach could potentially be generalized to other disease states and immunological phenotypes. Because counts were too low, about 17 rarely observed V segments, including chromosome 9 orphons, were excluded from the earlier analysis of around 590 of the donors. The only immune exposure information available for the cohort was CMV serostatus. When HLA alleles, especially DR and DQ, strongly co-occurred, TCR associations were difficult to assign to individual alleles. A further reported finding was that TCR beta sequences accurately predicted the HLA-A and HLA-B alleles for most subjects in the first cohort. The cohort was sequenced for TCR beta chains only, and without alpha or paired-chain data the features that could be detected were limited. In both the original and validation cohorts, the classifier was reported to diagnose cytomegalovirus status with high specificity and sensitivity. A later analysis found that TCR association rates varied across HLA loci, with DRB1 alleles showing the most associated TCRs and HLA-C alleles the fewest. The presence/absence analyses assumed that sequencing depth was roughly uniform across donors, and that assumption may not be true. Compared with the 666-donor mean, donors in an Asian-associated ancestry cluster had fewer N-insertions in productive TCRs, according to a later genetic analysis. Broadly in line with IMGT annotations, most TCR beta V segments showed up in productive rearrangements about 87% or about 30% of the time in an earlier analysis of 587 of the donors. A cluster of highly shared sequence variants was judged likely to be a technical artifact of the sequencing pipeline. A later analysis reported that several top co-occurrence clusters appeared linked to parvovirus B19, influenza, CMV and Epstein-Barr virus. Some IMGT-functional V segments, including TRBV6-2 and TRBV6-3, could not be told apart with the 87-base-pair reads, so those segments were excluded. The study listed 150 to 200 TCR beta chains as associated with cytomegalovirus. Because HLA typing was unavailable for some donors at each locus, only the typed subset was used in association tests. Across donors, most TCR sequences were observed very rarely, whereas some public TCRs were present in many individuals. In a later analysis, most CMV-associated TCR beta chains were found to appear HLA-restricted, with HLA associations seemingly driven largely by CMV exposure. V-gene and J-gene trimming of TCR beta chains was associated with a missense DCLRE1C variant in a later genetic analysis, and the association was replicated in an independent cohort. In a later analysis, HLA-associated TCR beta chains were found to be more clonally expanded and to have lower generation probabilities than equally common non-associated chains. In vitro tests confirmed that a few of the cytomegalovirus-associated TCR beta chains recognize cytomegalovirus antigens. Linkage disequilibrium might explain the correlated functional status among segregating V segments, but an unknown experimental factor could not be excluded. Specific HLA alleles were associated with 16,951 TCR beta sequences at a false discovery rate of 0.05 in a later analysis.

The cohort consisted of 650 to 850 healthy bone marrow donors. Cohort members were all nominally healthy when sampled, although unrecorded immune exposures were likely present. The donor was CMV seronegative and was included in the group of 352 seronegative cohort members. Each donor provided a peripheral blood sample, and peripheral blood mononuclear cells were used for TCR beta sequencing. Genomic DNA was extracted from the blood cell samples with the Qiagen DNeasy Blood Extraction Kit. The library was prepared using the immunoSEQ multiplex PCR assay. The multiplex PCR relied on a mix of 60 forward primers for TCR Vbeta segments and 13 reverse primers for TCR Jbeta segments. The CDR3 region of rearranged TCR beta genes was amplified from genomic DNA by a multiplex PCR assay. The amplified TCR beta libraries were sequenced on the Illumina HiSeq System as 87-base-pair reads. From the authors' description of their analysis: A later analysis tallied 80 million to 95 million unique TCR beta chains across the 640 or so repertoires, and roughly 11 million of those chains were shared by two or more donors. To remove PCR and sequencing errors, raw reads were error-corrected and collapsed into unique sequences using a nearest-neighbor algorithm that merged closely related sequences. CDR3 sequences were aligned to IMGT reference sequences to assign V, D and J gene segments. Each retained sequence needed at least a six-nucleotide match to both a V gene segment and a J gene segment. Rearrangements were called productive when the CDR3 lacked stop codons and stayed in frame with V and J; all others were non-productive. CDR3 was defined according to IMGT convention as the region running from the second conserved V-encoded cysteine to the conserved J-encoded phenylalanine. The earlier analysis of some 540 of the donors excluded any sequence lacking an unambiguous match to a single V gene segment. In an earlier analysis of approximately 590 of the donors, V segments were called functional above 56.7% productive rearrangements and were called segregating when the between-donor standard deviation exceeded 5%. A statistical classification framework was built to diagnose cytomegalovirus status from the catalog of TCR beta chain sequences. In a later analysis, TCR nucleotide sequences were compared against IMGT/GENE-DB human TR gene sequences so that V and J genes could be assigned. A later analysis assigned CDR3 sequences and most-parsimonious VDJ recombination scenarios with the TCRdist pipeline. A later analysis defined each TCR beta chain by its CDR3 amino acid sequence plus V-gene family, and excluded reads lacking a unique V-gene family. A later analysis removed 500 to 650 highly shared, low-generation-probability nucleotide sequences to deal with suspected cross-contamination and a sequencing artifact. For each public chain, a later analysis derived a clonal expansion index from normalized ranks of inferred template counts within each repertoire. A later analysis computed generation probabilities with a VDJ recombination model fitted to out-of-frame rearrangements, and checked the results against IGoR. In a later analysis, TCR-TCR, TCR-HLA and TCR-CMV co-occurrence was scored with hypergeometric tests, and a repertoire-size bias correction was applied to TCR pairs. To estimate false discovery rates, a later analysis permuted the HLA or CMV assignments 20 times. In a later analysis, co-occurring TCRs were grouped using DBSCAN, and TCRdist sequence similarity was added for clustering within HLA-allele-positive subsets. For co-occurrence clustering, repertoires with fewer than 30,000 or more than 120,000 public chains were excluded, along with about five repertoires with anomalous nucleotide sharing. TCRdb re-hosts the immuneACCESS table, in-frame sequences only. Its copies lack some clones; in the studies checked, an unresolved V gene accounts for under half of them, and the cause for the rest is not known. The V and J calls and clone size come from that table; D and trimming were worked out from the DNA. The sample has 130,000 to 150,000 clones on record, around 9.6% of them singletons. The ten largest account for over 1.5% of the sample.

On this clone itself: Its specific antigen is unknown. Base qualities are not provided; no much larger clone lies one nucleotide away.

CDR1 and CDR2, per the germline V gene, are MGHDK and SYGVNS. V loses 6 bases at its end and J loses 5 bases; junction bases beyond the gene matches: 19. From the cysteine up to the phenylalanine, the CDR3 has a length of 17 residues. The retained sequence is limited to the CDR3, 51 bases, with the frame set at the first base. Here the chain combines TRBV25-1 and TRBJ2-7, with 7 bases matching TRBD1. The source is a male donor in good health and CMV-seronegative. Source material: PBMCs. CDR3 reads: CASSEADRTGLIHEQYF. The DNA sequence is as follows: TGTGCCAGCAGCGAAGCGGACCGGACAGGTCTGATCCACGAGCAGTACTTC.